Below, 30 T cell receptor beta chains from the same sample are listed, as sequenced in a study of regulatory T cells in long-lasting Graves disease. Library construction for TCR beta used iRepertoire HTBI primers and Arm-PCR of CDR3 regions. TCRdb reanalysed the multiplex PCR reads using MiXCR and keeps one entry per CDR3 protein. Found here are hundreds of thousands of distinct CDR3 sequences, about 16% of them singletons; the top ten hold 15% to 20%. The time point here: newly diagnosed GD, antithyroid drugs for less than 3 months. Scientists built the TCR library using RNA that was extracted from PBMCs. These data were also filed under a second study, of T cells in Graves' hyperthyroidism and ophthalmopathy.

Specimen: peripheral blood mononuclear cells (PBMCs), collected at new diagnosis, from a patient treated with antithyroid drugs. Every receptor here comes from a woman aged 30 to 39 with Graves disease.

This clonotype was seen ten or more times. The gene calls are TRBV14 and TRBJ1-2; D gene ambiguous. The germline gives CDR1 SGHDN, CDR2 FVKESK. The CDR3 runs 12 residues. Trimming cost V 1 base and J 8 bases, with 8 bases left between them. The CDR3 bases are TGTGCCAGCAGCCAAGGGTTACGGGGCTACACCTTC. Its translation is CASSQGLRGYTF.

The CDR3 bases are TGTGCCAGCAGTCGTCCCGGACAGATCCAAGAGACCCAGTACTTC. It is translated as CASSRPGQIQETQYF. V gene TRBV3-1 combines with J gene TRBJ2-5; D is possibly TRBD1 (6 bases). CDR1 and CDR2 (germline): LGHDT, YNNKEL (reference sequence). The CDR3 extends over 15 amino acids. V was pared by 6 bases and J by 1 base, with 15 bases between.

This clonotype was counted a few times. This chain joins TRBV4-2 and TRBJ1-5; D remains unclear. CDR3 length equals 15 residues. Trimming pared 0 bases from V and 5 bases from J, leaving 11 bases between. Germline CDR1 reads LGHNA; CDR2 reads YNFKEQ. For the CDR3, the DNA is TGTGCCAGCAGCCAAGATGGGCAGACCCATCAGCCCCAGCATTTT. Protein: CASSQDGQTHQPQHF.

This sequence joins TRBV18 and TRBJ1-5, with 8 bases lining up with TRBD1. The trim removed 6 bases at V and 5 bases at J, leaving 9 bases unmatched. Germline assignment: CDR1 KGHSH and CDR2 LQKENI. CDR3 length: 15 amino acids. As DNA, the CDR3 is TGTGCCAGCTCTGAGGGGGCAGGGGGCGATCAGCCCCAGCATTTT. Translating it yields CASSEGAGGDQPQHF.

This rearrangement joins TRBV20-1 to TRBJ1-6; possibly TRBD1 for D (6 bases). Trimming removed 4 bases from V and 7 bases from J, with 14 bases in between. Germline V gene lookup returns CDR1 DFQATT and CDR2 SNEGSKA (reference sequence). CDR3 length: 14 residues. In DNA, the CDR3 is TGCAGTGCTAAAGCGGGGGCGCCCAATTCACCCCTCCACTTT. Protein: CSAKAGAPNSPLHF.

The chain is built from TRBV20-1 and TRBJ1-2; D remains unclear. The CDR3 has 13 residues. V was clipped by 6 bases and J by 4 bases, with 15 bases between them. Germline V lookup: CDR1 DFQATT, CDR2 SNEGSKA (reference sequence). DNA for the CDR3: TGCAGTGCCAAAGGGCCGATTTCCTATGGCTACACCTTC. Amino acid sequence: CSAKGPISYGYTF.

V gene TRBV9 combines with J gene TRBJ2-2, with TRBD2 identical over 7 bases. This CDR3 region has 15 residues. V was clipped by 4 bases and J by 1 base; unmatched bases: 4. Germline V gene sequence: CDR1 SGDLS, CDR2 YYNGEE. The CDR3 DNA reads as TGTGCCAGCAGCTGGGACTACAAGAACACCGGGGAGCTGTTTTTT. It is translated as CASSWDYKNTGELFF.

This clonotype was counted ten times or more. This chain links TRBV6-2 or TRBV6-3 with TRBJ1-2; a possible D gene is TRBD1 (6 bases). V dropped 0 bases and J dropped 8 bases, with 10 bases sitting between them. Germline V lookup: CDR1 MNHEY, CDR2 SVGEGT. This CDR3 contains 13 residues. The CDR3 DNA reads TGTGCCAGCAGTTACTCATACAGGGACGGCTACACCTTC. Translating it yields CASSYSYRDGYTF.

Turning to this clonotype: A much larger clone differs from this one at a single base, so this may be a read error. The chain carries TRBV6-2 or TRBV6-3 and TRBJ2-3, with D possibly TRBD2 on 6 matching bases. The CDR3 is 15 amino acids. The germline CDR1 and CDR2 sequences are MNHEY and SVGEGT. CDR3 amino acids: CARSYVGGSTDTQYF. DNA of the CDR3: TGTGCCAGGAGTTACGTCGGGGGAAGCACAGATACGCAGTATTTT.

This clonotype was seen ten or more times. CDR3 nucleotide sequence: TGTGCCAGCAGTCCCCAGAGGAGCGGGGAGCTGTTTTTT. Translation gives CASSPQRSGELFF. The chain links TRBV12-3 or TRBV12-4 to TRBJ2-2, with D unclear. Trimming removed 5 bases at V and 7 bases at J, with 11 bases between. The CDR3 spans 13 residues.

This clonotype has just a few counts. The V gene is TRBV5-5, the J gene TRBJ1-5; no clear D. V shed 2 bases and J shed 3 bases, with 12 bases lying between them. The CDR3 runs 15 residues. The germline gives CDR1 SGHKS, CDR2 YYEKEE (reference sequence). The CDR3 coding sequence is TGTGCCAGCAGCTTAAATCCCCAGCACAATCAGCCCCAGCATTTT. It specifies CASSLNPQHNQPQHF.

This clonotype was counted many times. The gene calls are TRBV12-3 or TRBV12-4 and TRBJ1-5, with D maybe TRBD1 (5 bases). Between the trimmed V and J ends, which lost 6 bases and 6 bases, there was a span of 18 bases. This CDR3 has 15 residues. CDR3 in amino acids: CASSMDNSPVQPQHF. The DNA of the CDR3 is TGTGCCAGCAGCATGGACAATTCCCCAGTTCAGCCCCAGCATTTT.

This chain's CDR3 is CSAHPPSGAYNEQFF. CDR3 in DNA: TGCAGCGCCCACCCCCCTAGCGGGGCCTACAATGAGCAGTTCTTC. The rearrangement links TRBV29-1 to TRBJ2-1; 9 bases line up with TRBD2. The J segment lost 2 bases and the V segment lost 7 bases, leaving 9 bases of the junction unmatched. CDR1 and CDR2 (germline): SQVTM, ANQGSEA. The CDR3 sequence is 15 residues long.

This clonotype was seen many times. For the CDR3, the DNA is TGTGCCAGCAGCTCTGAGGGCTACGAGCAGTACTTC. Translated, it gives CASSSEGYEQYF. This chain links TRBV11-2 with TRBJ2-7; the D gene is possibly TRBD2 (5 bases). Germline CDR1 is SGHAT and CDR2 is FQNNGV. With 4 bases removed from V and 3 bases from J, the gap between germline ends came to 7 bases. The CDR3 is made up of 12 amino acids.

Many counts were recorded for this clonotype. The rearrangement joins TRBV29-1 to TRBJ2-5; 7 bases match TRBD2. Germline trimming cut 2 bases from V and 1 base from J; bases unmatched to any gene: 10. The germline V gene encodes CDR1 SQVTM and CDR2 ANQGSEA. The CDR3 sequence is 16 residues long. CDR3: CSVETGMLAVQETQYF. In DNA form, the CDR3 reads TGCAGCGTTGAAACGGGGATGCTAGCGGTCCAAGAGACCCAGTACTTC.

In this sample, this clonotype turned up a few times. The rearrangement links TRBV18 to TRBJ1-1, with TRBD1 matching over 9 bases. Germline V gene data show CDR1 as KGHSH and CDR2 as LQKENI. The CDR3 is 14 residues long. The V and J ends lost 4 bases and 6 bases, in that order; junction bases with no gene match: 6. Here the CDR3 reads CASSLTGGQSEAFF. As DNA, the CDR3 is TGTGCCAGCTCACTCACAGGGGGCCAGTCTGAAGCTTTCTTT.

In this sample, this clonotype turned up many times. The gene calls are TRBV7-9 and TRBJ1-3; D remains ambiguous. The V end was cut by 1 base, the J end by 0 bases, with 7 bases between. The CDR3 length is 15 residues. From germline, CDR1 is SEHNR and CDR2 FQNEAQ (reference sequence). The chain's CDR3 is CASSLEALSGNTIYF. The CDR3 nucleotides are TGTGCCAGCAGCTTAGAGGCCCTCTCTGGAAACACCATATATTTT.

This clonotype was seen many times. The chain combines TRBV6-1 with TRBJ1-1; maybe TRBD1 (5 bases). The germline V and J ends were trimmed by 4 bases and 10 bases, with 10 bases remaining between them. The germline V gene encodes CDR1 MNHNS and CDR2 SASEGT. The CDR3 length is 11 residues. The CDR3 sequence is CASSGGGAAFF. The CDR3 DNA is TGTGCCAGCAGTGGCGGGGGAGCAGCTTTCTTT.

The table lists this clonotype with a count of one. The CDR3 loop is CAWKRGRWAGPPSEAFF. In nucleotides, the CDR3 is TGTGCCTGGAAAAGGGGGCGGTGGGCCGGACCTCCCTCTGAAGCTTTCTTT. The V call is TRBV30, the J call TRBJ1-1, with TRBD1 identical over 7 bases. With V trimmed by 4 bases and J by 6 bases, 20 bases remained unmatched. In germline, CDR1 is GTSNPN, CDR2 SVGIG (reference sequence). The CDR3 sequence is 17 residues long. The whole variable domain, remainder taken from reference TRBV30 and TRBJ1-1, is SQTIHQWPATLVQPVGSPLSLECTVEGTSNPNLYWYRQAAGRGLQLLFYSVGIGQISSEVPQNLSASRPQDRQFILSSKKLLLSDSGFYLCAWKRGRWAGPPSEAFFGQGTRLTVV.

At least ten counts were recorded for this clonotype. The DNA for the CDR3 is TGCAGCTCCACGACGGCGCACTTGGGCTACACCTTC. Its translation is CSSTTAHLGYTF. The rearrangement links TRBV29-1 to TRBJ1-2; no clear D. The V end was cut by 8 bases, the J end by 8 bases, with 18 bases between. The CDR3 totals 12 residues. The germline gives CDR1 SQVTM, CDR2 ANQGSEA.

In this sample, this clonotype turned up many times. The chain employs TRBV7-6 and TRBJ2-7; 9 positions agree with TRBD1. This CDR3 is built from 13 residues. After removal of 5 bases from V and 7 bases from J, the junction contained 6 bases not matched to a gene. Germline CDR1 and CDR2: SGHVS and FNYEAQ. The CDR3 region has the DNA TGTGCCAGCAGCCCGGGACAGGGTAGGGAGCAGTACTTC. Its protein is CASSPGQGREQYF.

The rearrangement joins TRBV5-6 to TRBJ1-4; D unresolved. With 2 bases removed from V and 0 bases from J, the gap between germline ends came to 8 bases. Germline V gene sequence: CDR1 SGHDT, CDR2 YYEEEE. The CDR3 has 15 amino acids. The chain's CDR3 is CASSFLTATNEKLFF. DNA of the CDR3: TGTGCCAGCAGCTTTTTAACAGCAACTAATGAAAAACTGTTTTTT. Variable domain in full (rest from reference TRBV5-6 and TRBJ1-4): DAGVTQSPTHLIKTRGQQVTLRCSPKSGHDTVSWYQQALGQGPQFIFQYYEEEERQRGNFPDRFSGHQFPNYSSELNVNALLLGDSALYLCASSFLTATNEKLFFGSGTQLSVL.

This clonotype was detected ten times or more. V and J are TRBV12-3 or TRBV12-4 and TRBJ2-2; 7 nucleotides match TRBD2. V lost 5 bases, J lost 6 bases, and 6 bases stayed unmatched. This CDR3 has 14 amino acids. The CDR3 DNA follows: TGTGCCAGCAGTGTTTCGACTAGCCCCGGGGAGCTGTTTTTT. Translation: CASSVSTSPGELFF.

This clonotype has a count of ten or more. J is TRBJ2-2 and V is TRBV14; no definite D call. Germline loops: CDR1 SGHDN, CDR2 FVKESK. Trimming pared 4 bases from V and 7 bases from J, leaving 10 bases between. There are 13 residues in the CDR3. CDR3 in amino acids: CASSPQPIGELFF. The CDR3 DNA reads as TGTGCCAGCAGCCCACAGCCGATCGGGGAGCTGTTTTTT.

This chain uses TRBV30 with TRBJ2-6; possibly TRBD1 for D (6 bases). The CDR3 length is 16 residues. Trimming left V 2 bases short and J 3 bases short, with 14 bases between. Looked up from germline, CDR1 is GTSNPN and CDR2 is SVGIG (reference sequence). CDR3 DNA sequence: TGTGCCTGGAGTCGAGAAGGGGGATATGGGGCCAACGTCCTGACTTTC. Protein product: CAWSREGGYGANVLTF. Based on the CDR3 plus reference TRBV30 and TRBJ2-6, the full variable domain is SQTIHQWPATLVQPVGSPLSLECTVEGTSNPNLYWYRQAAGRGLQLLFYSVGIGQISSEVPQNLSASRPQDRQFILSSKKLLLSDSGFYLCAWSREGGYGANVLTFGAGSRLTVL.

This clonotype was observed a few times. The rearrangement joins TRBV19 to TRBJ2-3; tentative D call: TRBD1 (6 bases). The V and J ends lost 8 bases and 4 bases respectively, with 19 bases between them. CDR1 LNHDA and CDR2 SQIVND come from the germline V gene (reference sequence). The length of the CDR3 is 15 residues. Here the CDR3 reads CASCPQGLASDTQYF. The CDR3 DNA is TGTGCCAGTTGTCCTCAGGGGCTAGCCTCAGATACGCAGTATTTT.

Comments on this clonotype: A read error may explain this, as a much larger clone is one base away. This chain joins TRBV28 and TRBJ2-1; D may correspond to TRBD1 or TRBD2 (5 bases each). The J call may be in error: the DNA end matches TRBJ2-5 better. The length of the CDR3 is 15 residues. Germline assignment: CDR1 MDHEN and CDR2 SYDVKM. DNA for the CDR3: TGTGCCAGCAGTTCCCATGCCGGGGCAGATGAGAACCAGTACTTC. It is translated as CASSSHAGADENQYF.

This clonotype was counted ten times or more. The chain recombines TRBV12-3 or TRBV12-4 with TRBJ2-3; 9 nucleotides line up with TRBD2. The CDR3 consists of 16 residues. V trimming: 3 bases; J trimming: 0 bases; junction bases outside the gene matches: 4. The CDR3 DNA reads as TGTGCCAGCAGTTTTAGACTAGCGGAGAGCACAGATACGCAGTATTTT. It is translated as CASSFRLAESTDTQYF.

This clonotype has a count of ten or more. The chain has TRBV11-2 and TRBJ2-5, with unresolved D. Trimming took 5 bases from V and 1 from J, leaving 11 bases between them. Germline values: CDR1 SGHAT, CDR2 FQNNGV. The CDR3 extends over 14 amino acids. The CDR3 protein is CASSPKSSQETQYF. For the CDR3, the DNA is TGTGCCAGCAGCCCCAAAAGCTCCCAAGAGACCCAGTACTTC. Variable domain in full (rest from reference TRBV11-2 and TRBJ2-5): EAGVAQSPRYKIIEKRQSVAFWCNPISGHATLYWYQQILGQGPKLLIQFQNNGVVDDSQLPKDRFSAERLKGVDSTLKIQPAKLEDSAVYLCASSPKSSQETQYFGPGTRLLVL.

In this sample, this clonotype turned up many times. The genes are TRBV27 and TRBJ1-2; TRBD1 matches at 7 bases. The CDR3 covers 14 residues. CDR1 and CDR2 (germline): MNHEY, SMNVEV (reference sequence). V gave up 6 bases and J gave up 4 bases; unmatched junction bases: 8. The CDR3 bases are TGTGCCAGCAGGGGGGAACAGGGGATCTATGGCTACACCTTC. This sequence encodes CASRGEQGIYGYTF.